This is a list of T cell receptor beta chains from one sample in a study of response to subunit inactivated influenza vaccine. TCRdb reanalysed the RT-PCR reads using MiXCR and keeps one entry per CDR3 protein. The sample records about 520,000 distinct CDR3 sequences, around 7.9% being singletons. The starting material was PBMCs from blood, obtained roughly 24 months after vaccination. The receptors were sampled from a man between 50 and 69 years old who received an inactivated influenza vaccine. CDR3s include the opening cysteine and the closing phenylalanine or tryptophan. The D gene is left open where the match is weak.

V: TRBV12-3/TRBV12-4
D: NA
J: TRBJ2-3
CDR3: CASTDPKGPDTQYF

V: TRBV24-1
D: TRBD2
J: TRBJ2-1
CDR3: CATSEVIAGSSYNEQFF

V: TRBV10-3
D: NA
J: TRBJ2-1
CDR3: CAISDPSIPHNEQFF

V: TRBV7-9
D: NA
J: TRBJ2-1
CDR3: CASSLKGGEQFF

V: TRBV7-9
D: NA
J: TRBJ2-3
CDR3: CASSWNPDTQYF

V: TRBV20-1
D: TRBD2
J: TRBJ2-1
CDR3: CSARVGTSLVEQFF

V: TRBV15
D: NA
J: TRBJ1-2
CDR3: CATSRVSGHESSFDYTF

V: TRBV18
D: NA
J: TRBJ2-7
CDR3: CASSPTFYEQYF

V: TRBV5-4
D: NA
J: TRBJ2-1
CDR3: CASSRVASYNEQFF

V: TRBV29-1
D: NA
J: TRBJ2-1
CDR3: CSISNNEQFF

V: TRBV9
D: NA
J: TRBJ2-1
CDR3: CASSVGDVGNEQFF

V: TRBV7-9
D: NA
J: TRBJ2-1
CDR3: CASTDLGSYNEQFF

V: TRBV18
D: NA
J: TRBJ2-7
CDR3: CASSSRGRTSYEQYF

V: TRBV12-3/TRBV12-4
D: NA
J: TRBJ2-2
CDR3: CASSLTDGELFF

V: TRBV20-1
D: NA
J: TRBJ2-2
CDR3: CSAEGRARTGELFF

V: TRBV5-1
D: NA
J: TRBJ2-3
CDR3: CASSLDRATADTQYF

V: TRBV6-4
D: NA
J: TRBJ2-1
CDR3: CASSPAATVSRAYLNNEQFF

V: TRBV4-3
D: NA
J: TRBJ2-5
CDR3: CASSQGVDSQETQYF